Following are 27 T cell receptor beta chains from one sample sequenced in a study of cytomegalovirus exposure and HLA in healthy donors. PCR primers comprised 60 Vbeta and 13 Jbeta primers. Clones were sequenced by immunoSEQ multiplex PCR, and TCRdb holds only the in-frame ones, with some missing. Found here are 100,000 to 150,000 clones, 75% to 85% of them singletons; the top ten hold around 1.2%. Sequencing input: PBMCs. Source of these receptors: a girl aged 2 to 10 in good health and CMV-seronegative.

The CDR3 loop reads CASSLATSGLYNEQFF. Written as DNA, the CDR3 is TGTGCCAGCAGCTTAGCAACTAGCGGACTCTACAATGAGCAGTTCTTC. The chain has TRBV7-9 and TRBJ2-1, with 8 bases fitting TRBD2. CDR1 SEHNR and CDR2 FQNEAQ come from the germline V gene (reference sequence). The CDR3 runs to 16 residues. V dropped 0 bases and J dropped 3; count of bases not matched to a gene: 4.

V and J are TRBV7-8 and TRBJ1-1, with 9 bases aligning to TRBD1. The CDR3 runs to 14 residues. J gave up 1 base and V 3 bases, and 0 bases lay outside the gene matches. The germline V gene has CDR1 SGHVS and CDR2 FQNEAQ. The CDR3 sequence is CASSLTGGNTEAFF. The CDR3, as DNA: TGTGCCAGCAGCTTGACAGGGGGGAACACTGAAGCTTTCTTT.

This clone was seen only a few times. The CDR3 protein is CASSLADGNTEAFF. CDR3 DNA sequence: TGTGCCAGCAGCTTGGCAGATGGGAACACTGAAGCTTTCTTT. The chain couples TRBV5-4 to TRBJ1-1, with D uncertain. The V gene lost 0 bases and the J gene lost 1 base, with 7 bases spanning the gap. Per the germline V gene, CDR1 is SGHNT and CDR2 is YYREEE (reference sequence). The CDR3 is 14 amino acids.

J is TRBJ2-5 and V is TRBV6-5; the match to TRBD1 covers 10 bases. The CDR3 consists of 15 residues. The germline V gene encodes CDR1 MNHEY and CDR2 SVGAGI. V dropped 7 bases and J dropped 7; count of bases not matched to a gene: 12. CDR3 DNA sequence: TGTGCCAGCATCGACTCCGGGACAGGGGCCGGGACCCAGTACTTC. This encodes CASIDSGTGAGTQYF.

This chain connects TRBV5-1 to TRBJ1-2, with TRBD1 identical over 7 bases. Germline V CDR1 and CDR2: SGHRS, YFSETQ. J was trimmed by 4 bases and V by 6 bases; bases with no gene match: 9. This CDR3 contains 14 residues. In DNA, the CDR3 is TGCGCCAGCAAGTTAGGGGGCGGCCGCTATGGCTACACCTTC. The encoded protein is CASKLGGGRYGYTF.

The rearrangement uses TRBV18 and TRBJ1-2, with 9 bases aligning to TRBD1. Looked up from germline, CDR1 is KGHSH and CDR2 is LQKENI. Trimming took 3 bases from V and 2 from J; bases not matched to a gene: 10. The CDR3 loop spans 17 amino acids. DNA of the CDR3: TGTGCCAGCTCACCCACTGTTCCGGGACAGGGCAACTATGGCTACACCTTC. As protein: CASSPTVPGQGNYGYTF. The complete variable domain, with remaining parts taken from reference TRBV18 and TRBJ1-2, reads NAGVMQNPRHLVRRRGQEARLRCSPMKGHSHVYWYRQLPEEGLKFMVYLQKENIIDESGMPKERFSAEFPKEGPSILRIQQVVRGDSAAYFCASSPTVPGQGNYGYTFGSGTRLTVV.

The chain combines TRBV2 with TRBJ2-6, with D possibly TRBD2 on 6 matching bases. Per germline, CDR1 SNHLY and CDR2 FYNNEI. This CDR3 spans 15 amino acids. Trimming cost V 3 bases and J 1 base, with 7 bases left between them. CDR3 sequence reads: CASSEGLSGANVLTF. The CDR3 bases are TGTGCCAGCAGTGAGGGACTTTCTGGGGCCAACGTCCTGACTTTC.

This clone was seen just once. The chain couples TRBV27 to TRBJ2-1; D is perhaps TRBD2 (5 bases). Between the trimmed V and J ends, which lost 3 bases and 2 bases, there was a span of 14 bases. The CDR3 spans 16 residues. The germline V gene has CDR1 MNHEY and CDR2 SMNVEV (reference sequence). CDR3 protein: CASSLAHGDPYNEQFF. The CDR3 bases are TGTGCCAGCAGTTTGGCGCACGGGGATCCCTACAATGAGCAGTTCTTC.

The chain combines TRBV7-2 with TRBJ2-7; 7 bases are a match to TRBD2. The junction had 19 bases not matched to a gene; V was cut back by 5 bases and J by 6 bases. This CDR3 contains 17 residues. CDR1 SGHTA and CDR2 FQGNSA come from the germline V gene. The CDR3: CASSLDPPEGGFGEQYF. The CDR3, as DNA: TGTGCCAGCAGCCTCGACCCCCCCGAGGGAGGGTTTGGCGAGCAGTACTTC.

There are a few counts of this clone. This chain links TRBV6-1 with TRBJ2-7; TRBD2 matches 11 bases. J gave up 4 bases and V 2 bases, and 4 bases lay outside the gene matches. CDR1 MNHNS and CDR2 SASEGT come from the germline V gene. CDR3 length: 15 amino acids. The CDR3 here is CASSERTSGSYEQYF. In nucleotides, the CDR3 is TGTGCCAGCAGTGAAAGGACTAGCGGGTCTTACGAGCAGTACTTC.

The CDR3 reads CASSQTGTNQPQHF. The CDR3, as DNA: TGTGCCAGCAGTCAGACAGGGACCAATCAGCCCCAGCATTTT. The gene calls are TRBV6-1 and TRBJ1-5, with TRBD1 matching over 7 bases. The CDR3 totals 14 residues. The trim removed 5 bases at V and 3 bases at J, leaving 4 bases unmatched. From germline, CDR1 is MNHNS and CDR2 SASEGT.

This sequence joins TRBV7-6 and TRBJ1-1; 7 nucleotides align to TRBD1. Unmatched junction bases numbered 4, after V lost 5 bases and J lost 1 base. The CDR3 has 14 amino acids. Per germline, CDR1 SGHVS and CDR2 FNYEAQ. The CDR3 loop reads CASSPGQTNTEAFF. Written as DNA, the CDR3 is TGTGCCAGCAGCCCGGGACAGACGAACACTGAAGCTTTCTTT.

The chain uses TRBV5-1 and TRBJ2-6; 11 bases line up with TRBD1. The V gene end was trimmed by 4 bases and the J gene end by 2 bases; junction bases not matched to a gene: 8. CDR3 size: 18 residues. From germline, CDR1 is SGHRS and CDR2 YFSETQ. This CDR3 is CASSKGQGVTPGANVLTF. The CDR3 bases are TGCGCCAGCAGCAAGGGACAGGGGGTGACCCCTGGGGCCAACGTCCTGACTTTC.

The chain uses TRBV19 and TRBJ1-1; D is perhaps TRBD1 (6 bases). V was trimmed by 5 bases and J by 1 base, leaving 8 bases between them. This CDR3 is built from 13 residues. Germline V lookup: CDR1 LNHDA, CDR2 SQIVND (reference sequence). The CDR3 DNA sequence: TGTGCCAGTAGTTACAGGGCGAACACTGAAGCTTTCTTT. Translating gives CASSYRANTEAFF. Drawing the rest from reference TRBV19 and TRBJ1-1, the complete variable domain is DGGITQSPKYLFRKEGQNVTLSCEQNLNHDAMYWYRQDPGQGLRLIYYSQIVNDFQKGDIAEGYSVSREKKESFPLTVTSAQKNPTAFYLCASSYRANTEAFFGQGTRLTVV.

As for this clone: This likely comes from a read error, as the CDR3 has no conserved phenylalanine or tryptophan at its end. No DNA is shown, since the ends of the CDR3 on it are uncertain; the CDR3 is the one TCRdb lists. This chain uses TRBV5-4 with TRBJ2-3; the listed D gene, TRBD2, was not tested against the DNA. The CDR3 totals 13 residues, both ends included. Germline lookup yields CDR1 SGHNT and CDR2 YYREEE (reference sequence). CDR3 loop: CASSLDGTSGRAL.

The genes are TRBV2 and TRBJ1-1; tentatively, D is TRBD1 (5 bases). Germline V gene lookup returns CDR1 SNHLY and CDR2 FYNNEI. Trimming left V 5 bases short and J 4 bases short, with 8 bases between. The CDR3 is 12 amino acids. In nucleotides, the CDR3 is TGTGCCAGCAGTCGACAGACCACTGAAGCTTTCTTT. Its protein is CASSRQTTEAFF.

To note about this clone: Its ends do not fully match the called genes, so a read error is possible. The sample contains more than one DNA sequence encoding this CDR3. The rearrangement links TRBV6-6 to TRBJ1-6; D not resolved. The CDR3 has 15 amino acids. CDR1 and CDR2 from the germline V gene are MNHNY and SVGAGI (reference sequence). The CDR3 reads CASSYGSSYNSPLHF. The DNA of the CDR3 is TGTGCCAGCAGTTACGGGAGCTCCTATAATTCCCCCCTCCACTTT.

The rearrangement uses TRBV28 and TRBJ2-7; 7 nucleotides align to TRBD2. V was clipped by 5 bases and J by 0 bases; unmatched bases: 4. This CDR3 spans 14 amino acids. From germline, CDR1 is MDHEN and CDR2 SYDVKM. The CDR3 protein is CASSLSGTSYEQYF. CDR3 nucleotide sequence: TGTGCCAGCAGTCTGAGCGGGACCTCCTACGAGCAGTACTTC.

This chain connects TRBV19 to TRBJ2-1, with 10 bases identical to TRBD2. This CDR3 contains 18 residues. Per germline, CDR1 LNHDA and CDR2 SQIVND (reference sequence). V shed 1 base, J shed 0 bases, and the junction held 6 bases outside the gene matches. CDR3 amino acids: CASSIGTSGGSSYNEQFF. As DNA, the CDR3 is TGTGCCAGTAGTATAGGGACTAGCGGAGGGAGCTCCTACAATGAGCAGTTCTTC.

The V and J genes are TRBV19 and TRBJ1-3; D unresolved. V lost 3 bases to trimming and J lost 0 bases, with 9 bases between them. Germline V CDR1 and CDR2: LNHDA, SQIVND (reference sequence). This CDR3 spans 15 amino acids. CDR3 sequence reads: CASSMMAGSGNTIYF. In DNA, the CDR3 is TGTGCCAGTAGTATGATGGCAGGCTCTGGAAACACCATATATTTT.

This chain links TRBV7-9 with TRBJ2-3, with 8 nucleotides matching TRBD2. Trimming at V came to 1 base and at J to 7 bases, leaving 7 bases not matched to a gene. Germline V gene lookup returns CDR1 SEHNR and CDR2 FQNEAQ (reference sequence). CDR3 length: 15 residues. CDR3 loop: CASSLEGGGLNTQYF. CDR3 DNA sequence: TGTGCCAGCAGCTTAGAGGGCGGGGGGCTTAATACGCAGTATTTT.

This rearrangement joins TRBV11-3 to TRBJ2-1; TRBD2 is a possible D gene (5 bases). The CDR3 contains 14 residues. Deletions cut 5 bases from V and 5 bases from J, with 13 bases between. Germline assignment: CDR1 SGHNT and CDR2 YENEEA. DNA of the CDR3: TGTGCCAGCAGCCCGGGGATCCAAGACAATGAGCAGTTCTTC. Its protein product is CASSPGIQDNEQFF.

This CDR3 is CASSQTLDRAYEQYF. The DNA of the CDR3 is TGCGCCAGCAGCCAAACTCTGGACAGGGCCTACGAGCAGTACTTC. This chain joins TRBV4-1 and TRBJ2-7; 8 nucleotides agree with TRBD1. The germline CDR1 and CDR2 sequences are MGHRA and YSYEKL. The CDR3 has 15 amino acids. J was trimmed by 2 bases and V by 2 bases; bases with no gene match: 5.

The chain recombines TRBV18 with TRBJ1-1; tentative D call: TRBD1 (5 bases). V lost 8 bases to trimming and J lost 0 bases, with 19 bases between them. The germline gives CDR1 KGHSH, CDR2 LQKENI. This CDR3 contains 16 residues. The CDR3 DNA reads TGTGCCAGCGGAAATCTGGTGGGGCCGTTGAACACTGAAGCTTTCTTT. Translation gives CASGNLVGPLNTEAFF.

J is TRBJ2-3 and V is TRBV29-1, with 10 nucleotides matching TRBD2. Losses at the gene ends were 5 bases for V and 6 bases for J; bases not matched to a gene: 5. The germline CDR1 and CDR2 sequences are SQVTM and ANQGSEA. The CDR3 is 13 amino acids. In DNA form, the CDR3 reads TGCAGCGTTCTAGCGGGAGCCCTCGATACGCAGTATTTT. As protein: CSVLAGALDTQYF.

The CDR3 is CASSYGAGGPDTQYF. CDR3 nucleotides: TGTGCCAGCAGTTACGGAGCGGGGGGGCCAGATACGCAGTATTTT. V and J are TRBV6-5 and TRBJ2-3; 10 nucleotides agree with TRBD2. V shed 2 bases and J 4 bases; nucleotides not matched to a gene: 3. The CDR3 extends over 15 amino acids. Germline CDR1 and CDR2: MNHEY and SVGAGI.

This chain uses TRBV7-2 with TRBJ2-3, with 8 positions matching TRBD2. This CDR3 region has 15 residues. V shed 1 base, J shed 2 bases, and the junction held 2 bases outside the gene matches. Germline CDR1 is SGHTA and CDR2 is FQGNSA. The CDR3 DNA reads as TGTGCCAGCAGCTTAGTGCGGGGGGCCACAGATACGCAGTATTTT. Translating it yields CASSLVRGATDTQYF. Using reference TRBV7-2 and TRBJ2-3 for the parts outside the CDR3, the full variable domain is GAGVSQSPSNKVTEKGKDVELRCDPISGHTALYWYRQSLGQGLEFLIYFQGNSAPDKSGLPSDRFSAERTGGSVSTLTIQRTQQEDSAVYLCASSLVRGATDTQYFGPGTRLTVL.